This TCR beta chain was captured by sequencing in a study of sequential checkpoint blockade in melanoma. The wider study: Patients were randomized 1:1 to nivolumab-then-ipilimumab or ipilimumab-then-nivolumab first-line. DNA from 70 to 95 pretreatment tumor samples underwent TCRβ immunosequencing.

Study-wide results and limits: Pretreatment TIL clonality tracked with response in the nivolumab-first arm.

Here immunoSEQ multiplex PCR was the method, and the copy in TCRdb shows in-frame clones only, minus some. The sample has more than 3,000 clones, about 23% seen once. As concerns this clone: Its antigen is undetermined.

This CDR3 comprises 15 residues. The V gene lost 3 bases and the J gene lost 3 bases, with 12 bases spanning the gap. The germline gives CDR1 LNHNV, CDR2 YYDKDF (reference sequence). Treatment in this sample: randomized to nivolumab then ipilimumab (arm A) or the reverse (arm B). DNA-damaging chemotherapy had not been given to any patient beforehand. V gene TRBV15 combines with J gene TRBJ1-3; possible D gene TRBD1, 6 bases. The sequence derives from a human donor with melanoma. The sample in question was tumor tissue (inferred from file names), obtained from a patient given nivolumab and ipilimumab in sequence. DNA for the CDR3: TGTGCCACCAGCAGGCTCGGGGGCAATGGAAACACCATATATTTT. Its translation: CATSRLGGNGNTIYF.